This T cell receptor beta chain was identified during a study of radiotherapy plus CTLA-4 blockade in lung cancer. The assay was immunoSEQ multiplex PCR, and TCRdb's table has in-frame clones only and misses some. The table lists some 30,000 clones, roughly 70% of them singletons, with roughly 15% in the top ten. CDR1 MNHEY and CDR2 SMNVEV come from the germline V gene (reference sequence). The CDR3 consists of 17 residues. The V end was cut by 1 base, the J end by 1 base, with 16 bases between. The chain employs TRBV27 and TRBJ1-1, with D uncertain. The clonotype comes from a human donor with non-small cell lung cancer that progressed on radiotherapy plus ipilimumab. Sequences were derived from peripheral blood, sampled from a patient treated with radiotherapy plus ipilimumab. The CDR3 DNA is TGTGCCAGCAGTTTATATCTTATGGCCCGAGGGAACACTGAAGCTTTCTTT. Amino acids: CASSLYLMARGNTEAFF.